One and the same sample provided the 24 T cell receptor beta chains below, sequenced in a study of post-analysis software for immune sequencing data. Whole-study findings and limits: Five or six TRBV segments appeared more often in patients than in controls, and TRBV5-6, TRBV5-1 and TRBV20-1 were among these.

No antigens are known for them. Libraries were made from TCR beta cDNA, and they carried unique molecular identifiers. TCRdb passed the PCR reads through MiXCR, listing each CDR3 protein once. The sample has 450,000 to 650,000 distinct CDR3 sequences; about 44% are singletons. Sequencing input: blood. These receptors all stem from a girl aged 10-17 years with multiple sclerosis.

The genes are TRBV10-3 and TRBJ1-2; D unresolved. The CDR3 totals 11 residues. Between the trimmed V and J ends, which lost 6 bases and 6 bases, there was a span of 8 bases. Germline V gene sequence: CDR1 ENHRY, CDR2 SYGVKD. The CDR3 nucleotides are TGTGCCATCAGGTACGGGGATGGCTACACCTTC. This sequence encodes CAIRYGDGYTF.

Concerning this clonotype: The germline gene is not matched at one end of the junction; a read error may be the cause. V gene TRBV10-3 combines with J gene TRBJ2-7; a weak D match, TRBD1 (6 bases). Germline values: CDR1 ENHRY, CDR2 SYGVKD. The CDR3 runs 12 residues. CDR3 nucleotide sequence: TGTGTCATCAGTACAAACAGGGTCGAGCAGTACTTC. Translating it yields CVISTNRVEQYF.

The rearrangement uses TRBV20-1 and TRBJ2-3, with TRBD2 matching over 13 bases. Germline trimming cut 6 bases from V and 6 bases from J; bases unmatched to any gene: 9. Germline lookup yields CDR1 DFQATT and CDR2 SNEGSKA (reference sequence). CDR3 length equals 15 residues. This CDR3 reads CSAPVRTSGGDTQYF. CDR3 bases: TGCAGTGCCCCGGTCCGGACTAGCGGGGGTGATACGCAGTATTTT.

The chain has TRBV6-5 and TRBJ1-1, with no clear D. The CDR3 loop spans 15 amino acids. From germline, CDR1 is MNHEY and CDR2 SVGAGI. Trimming stripped 4 bases from V and 4 bases from J, with 16 bases between. DNA of the CDR3: TGTGCCAGCAGTTTCCTACAAGGCAGGAGCACTGAAGCTTTCTTT. Translated: CASSFLQGRSTEAFF.

CDR3 bases: TGTGCCACCAGTGACCTCGGGACACCTTACAATGAGCAGTTCTTC. Encoded protein: CATSDLGTPYNEQFF. This sequence joins TRBV24-1 and TRBJ2-1; weak D call: TRBD1 (6 bases). Germline-derived CDR1 and CDR2 are KGHDR and SFDVKD. V gave up 4 bases and J gave up 4 bases, with 13 bases separating them. The CDR3 runs 15 residues.

V is TRBV6-5 and J is TRBJ1-2; the D gene is possibly TRBD1 (6 bases). Looked up from germline, CDR1 is MNHEY and CDR2 is SVGAGI. The length of the CDR3 is 13 residues. V was trimmed by 10 bases and J by 7 bases, leaving 19 bases between them. The DNA of the CDR3 is TGTGCCACCCAATTAGGGGGGGCTCGTGGCTACACCTTC. Residues: CATQLGGARGYTF.

The rearrangement links TRBV5-1 to TRBJ1-2; 11 bases line up with TRBD1. V gave up 4 bases and J gave up 7 bases; unmatched junction bases: 6. This CDR3 contains 14 residues. Germline lookup yields CDR1 SGHRS and CDR2 YFSETQ. The CDR3, as DNA: TGCGCCAGCAGCCTGGGACAGGGGGTAATTGGCTACACCTTC. It is translated as CASSLGQGVIGYTF.

Only a few counts were recorded for this clonotype. This rearrangement joins TRBV6-5 to TRBJ2-1, with D possibly matching TRBD2 (5 bases). The length of the CDR3 is 13 residues. Germline V gives CDR1 MNHEY, CDR2 SVGAGI. Trimming took off 7 bases at V and 2 bases at J, with 9 bases between the two ends. The CDR3 protein is CASTRGPYNEQFF. For the CDR3, the DNA is TGTGCCAGCACAAGAGGGCCCTACAATGAGCAGTTCTTC.

This sequence joins TRBV12-3 or TRBV12-4 and TRBJ2-3; possibly TRBD2 for D (5 bases). This CDR3 has 15 residues. The ends were cut back, 5 bases at V and 5 bases at J, with 17 bases in the middle. The CDR3 spells CASSPWTTMGDTQYF. CDR3 coding DNA: TGTGCCAGCAGTCCATGGACGACTATGGGAGATACGCAGTATTTT.

In this sample, this clonotype turned up a few times. The chain combines TRBV12-3 or TRBV12-4 with TRBJ2-1, with TRBD2 identical over 13 bases. The end of the DNA fits TRBJ2-7 better, so the J call may be wrong. The CDR3 runs to 18 residues. DNA of the CDR3: TGTGCCAGCAGGCCGGGACTAGCGGGAAAGAGCTCCTACAATGAGCAGTACTTC. Amino acid sequence: CASRPGLAGKSSYNEQYF.

V and J are TRBV12-3 or TRBV12-4 and TRBJ1-2, with TRBD1 matching over 8 bases. This CDR3 has 13 residues. Unmatched junction bases numbered 10, after V lost 10 bases and J lost 6 bases. The CDR3 DNA is TGTGCCACCTACCCGAGACAGGGGAATGGCTACACCTTC. Residues: CATYPRQGNGYTF.

This chain links TRBV6-2 or TRBV6-3 with TRBJ1-2; D remains ambiguous. CDR1 MNHEY and CDR2 SVGEGT come from the germline V gene. The CDR3 runs 14 residues. V was cut by 6 bases and J by 8 bases, with 19 bases left in between. CDR3 loop: CASSRGPSMRGYTF. DNA for the CDR3: TGTGCCAGCAGCCGCGGGCCGTCTATGAGGGGCTACACCTTC.

V gene TRBV9 combines with J gene TRBJ2-1, with TRBD2 matching 15 bases. This CDR3 spans 18 amino acids. Trimming took 4 bases from V and 1 from J; bases not matched to a gene: 6. From germline, CDR1 is SGDLS and CDR2 YYNGEE. The CDR3 protein is CASSSRTSGRESYNEQFF. The DNA of the CDR3 is TGTGCCAGCAGCTCTCGGACTAGCGGGAGGGAATCCTACAATGAGCAGTTCTTC.

The CDR3, as DNA: TGTGCCAGCAGTTGTTTCGGAGGATCGGGTGGCTACACCTTC. Its translation is CASSCFGGSGGYTF. The gene calls are TRBV12-3 or TRBV12-4 and TRBJ1-2, with D hard to call. V lost 4 bases and J 7 bases, leaving 16 bases between the germline ends. The CDR3 runs 14 residues.

The chain recombines TRBV28 with TRBJ2-3; 8 bases align to TRBD2. After removal of 4 bases from V and 3 bases from J, the junction contained 9 bases not matched to a gene. Germline CDR1 and CDR2: MDHEN and SYDVKM. This CDR3 has 16 residues. CDR3 sequence: CASSSPPGRVTDTQYF. DNA of the CDR3: TGTGCCAGCAGTTCTCCCCCCGGGAGGGTAACAGATACGCAGTATTTT.

This clonotype turned up a few times. V usage is TRBV12-3 or TRBV12-4 and J usage is TRBJ2-1; 9 bases map to TRBD2. CDR3 size: 18 residues. Trimming removed 1 base from V and 1 base from J; junction bases left unmatched: 8. In DNA form, the CDR3 reads TGTGCCAGCAGTTTAGGTCTAGCGGGAACAATATCCTACAATGAGCAGTTCTTC. As protein: CASSLGLAGTISYNEQFF.

This clonotype was seen a single time. The chain employs TRBV9 and TRBJ2-7, with TRBD1 as a possible D gene (5 bases). Germline CDR1 reads SGDLS; CDR2 reads YYNGEE. The length of the CDR3 is 15 residues. The V end lost 3 bases, the J end lost 1 base, and 14 bases lay between the germline ends. The CDR3 bases are TGTGCCAGCAGCGGAAACCTCGACAGTTCCTACGAGCAGTACTTC. This gives the protein CASSGNLDSSYEQYF.

This clonotype occurred a few times. The chain couples TRBV20-1 to TRBJ1-4; perhaps TRBD1 as D (6 bases). Germline lookup yields CDR1 DFQATT and CDR2 SNEGSKA (reference sequence). The CDR3 is 15 amino acids. V lost 3 bases and J lost 7, with 18 bases in between. The CDR3 reads CSASWPRGAGEKLFF. The CDR3 DNA follows: TGCAGTGCTAGTTGGCCCCGGGGGGCAGGTGAAAAACTGTTTTTT.

V usage is TRBV5-1 and J usage is TRBJ2-1; D possibly corresponds to TRBD2 (6 bases). The CDR3 is 15 amino acids. Looked up from germline, CDR1 is SGHRS and CDR2 is YFSETQ. Trimming removed 4 bases from V and 9 bases from J, with 20 bases in between. For the CDR3, the DNA is TGCGCCAGCAGCCAAACCCCCGGGAGTTTGGGTGAGCAGTTCTTC. Its protein is CASSQTPGSLGEQFF.

This CDR3 is CSARGEETQYF. The CDR3 region has the DNA TGCAGTGCTAGGGGGGAAGAGACCCAGTACTTC. The rearrangement joins TRBV20-1 to TRBJ2-5, with D possibly being TRBD1 or TRBD2 (5 bases each). The CDR3 runs 11 residues. CDR1 and CDR2 (germline): DFQATT, SNEGSKA (reference sequence). Trimming stripped 3 bases from V and 3 bases from J, with 5 bases between.

The chain joins TRBV12-3 or TRBV12-4 to TRBJ2-3, with 8 bases identical to TRBD1. V shed 3 bases, J shed 0 bases, and the junction held 8 bases outside the gene matches. The CDR3 extends over 17 amino acids. CDR3 protein: CASSLWGQVLSTDTQYF. The DNA of the CDR3 is TGTGCCAGCAGTTTGTGGGGACAGGTTCTTAGCACAGATACGCAGTATTTT.

The chain uses TRBV4-1 and TRBJ1-6; D is ambiguous. This CDR3 comprises 13 residues. The germline V gene has CDR1 MGHRA and CDR2 YSYEKL. V lost 1 base to trimming and J lost 8 bases, with 6 bases between them. In DNA form, the CDR3 reads TGCGCCAGCAGCCAAGCGCAAGATTCACCCCTCCACTTT. It translates to CASSQAQDSPLHF.

This clonotype was counted a single time. The V gene is TRBV25-1, the J gene TRBJ1-2, with D possibly being TRBD1 (5 bases). V lost 1 base to trimming and J lost 4 bases, with 16 bases between them. Germline values: CDR1 MGHDK, CDR2 SYGVNS. CDR3 length: 16 amino acids. The CDR3 nucleotides read TGTGCCAGCAGTGAATCAACGCAGGGAGACAGCTATGGCTACACCTTC. Its translation: CASSESTQGDSYGYTF.

V is TRBV29-1 and J is TRBJ2-1; 7 bases are shared with TRBD2. The CDR3 totals 16 residues. The V segment lost 4 bases and the J segment 4 bases; nucleotides outside the gene matches: 13. CDR1 and CDR2 from the germline V gene are SQVTM and ANQGSEA. The CDR3 DNA sequence: TGCAGCGTTGTAGCGGCTAGCGGACCTTCGTACAATGAGCAGTTCTTC. The encoded protein is CSVVAASGPSYNEQFF.